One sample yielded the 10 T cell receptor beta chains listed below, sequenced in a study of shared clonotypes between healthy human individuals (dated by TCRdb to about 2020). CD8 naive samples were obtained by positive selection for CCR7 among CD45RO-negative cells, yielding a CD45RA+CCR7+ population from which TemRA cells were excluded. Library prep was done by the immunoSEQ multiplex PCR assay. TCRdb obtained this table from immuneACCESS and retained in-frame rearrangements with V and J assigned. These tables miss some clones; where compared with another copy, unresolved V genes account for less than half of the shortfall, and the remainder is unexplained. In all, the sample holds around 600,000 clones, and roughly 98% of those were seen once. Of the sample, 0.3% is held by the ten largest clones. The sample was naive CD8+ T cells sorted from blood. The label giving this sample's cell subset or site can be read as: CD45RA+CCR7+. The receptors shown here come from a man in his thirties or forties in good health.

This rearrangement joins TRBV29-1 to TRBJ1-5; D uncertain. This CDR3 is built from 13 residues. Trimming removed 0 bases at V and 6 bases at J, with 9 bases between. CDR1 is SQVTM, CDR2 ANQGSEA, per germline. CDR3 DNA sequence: TGCAGCGTTGAAGATTCGGCGGGTCAGCCCCAGCATTTT. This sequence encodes CSVEDSAGQPQHF.

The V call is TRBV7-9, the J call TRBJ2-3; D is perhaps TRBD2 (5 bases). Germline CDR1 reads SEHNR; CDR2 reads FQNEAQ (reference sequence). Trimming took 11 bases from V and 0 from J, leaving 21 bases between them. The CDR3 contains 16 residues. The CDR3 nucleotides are TGTGCCGTCGCCCGGGGTGGTAAGAGGAGCACAGATACGCAGTATTTT. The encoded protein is CAVARGGKRSTDTQYF.

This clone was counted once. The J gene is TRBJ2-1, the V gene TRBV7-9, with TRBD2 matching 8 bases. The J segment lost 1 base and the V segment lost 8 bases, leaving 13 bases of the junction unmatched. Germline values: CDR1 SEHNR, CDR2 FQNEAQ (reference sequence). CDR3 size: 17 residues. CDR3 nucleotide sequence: TGTGCCAGCTCCTCGACCATTAGCGGGAAGTCCTACAATGAGCAGTTCTTC. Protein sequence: CASSSTISGKSYNEQFF. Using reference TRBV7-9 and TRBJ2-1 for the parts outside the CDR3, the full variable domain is DTGVSQNPRHKITKRGQNVTFRCDPISEHNRLYWYRQTLGQGPEFLTYFQNEAQLEKSRLLSDRFSAERPKGSFSTLEIQRTEQGDSAMYLCASSSTISGKSYNEQFFGPGTRLTVL.

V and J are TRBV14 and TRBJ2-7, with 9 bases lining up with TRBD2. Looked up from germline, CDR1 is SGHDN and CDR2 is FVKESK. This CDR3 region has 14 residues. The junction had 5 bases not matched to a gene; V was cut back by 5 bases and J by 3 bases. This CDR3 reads CASSFLAGNYEQYF. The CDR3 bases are TGTGCCAGCAGCTTCCTAGCGGGAAACTACGAGCAGTACTTC.

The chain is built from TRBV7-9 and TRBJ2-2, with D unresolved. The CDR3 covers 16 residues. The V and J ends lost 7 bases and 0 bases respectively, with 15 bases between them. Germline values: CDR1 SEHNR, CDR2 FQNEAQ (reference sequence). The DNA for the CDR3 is TGTGCCAGCACCTCTGTTATCGGAACGAACACCGGGGAGCTGTTTTTT. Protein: CASTSVIGTNTGELFF.

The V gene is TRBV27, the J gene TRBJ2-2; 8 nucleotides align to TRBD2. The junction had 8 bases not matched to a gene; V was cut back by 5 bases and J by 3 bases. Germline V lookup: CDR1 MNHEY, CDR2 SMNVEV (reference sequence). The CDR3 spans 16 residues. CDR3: CASSKLLADDTGELFF. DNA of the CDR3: TGTGCCAGCAGTAAGTTACTAGCGGATGACACCGGGGAGCTGTTTTTT.

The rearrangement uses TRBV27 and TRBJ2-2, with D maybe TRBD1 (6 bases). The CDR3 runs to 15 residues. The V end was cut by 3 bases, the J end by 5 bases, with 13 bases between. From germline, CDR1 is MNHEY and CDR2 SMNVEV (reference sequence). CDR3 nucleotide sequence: TGTGCCAGCAGTTTCGGGACAACGGGGACCGGGGAGCTGTTTTTT. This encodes CASSFGTTGTGELFF.

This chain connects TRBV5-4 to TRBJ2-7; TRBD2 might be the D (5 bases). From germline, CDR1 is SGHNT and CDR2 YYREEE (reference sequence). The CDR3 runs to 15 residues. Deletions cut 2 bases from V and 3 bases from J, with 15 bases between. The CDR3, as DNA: TGTGCCAGCAGCTTAAAACTAGTAGGCCACTACGAGCAGTACTTC. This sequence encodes CASSLKLVGHYEQYF.

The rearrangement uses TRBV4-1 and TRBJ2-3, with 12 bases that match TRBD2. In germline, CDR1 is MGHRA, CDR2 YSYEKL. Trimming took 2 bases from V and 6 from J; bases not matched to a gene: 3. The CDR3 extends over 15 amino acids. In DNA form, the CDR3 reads TGCGCCAGCAGCCAATACGGACTAGCGGGGGATACGCAGTATTTT. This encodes CASSQYGLAGDTQYF.

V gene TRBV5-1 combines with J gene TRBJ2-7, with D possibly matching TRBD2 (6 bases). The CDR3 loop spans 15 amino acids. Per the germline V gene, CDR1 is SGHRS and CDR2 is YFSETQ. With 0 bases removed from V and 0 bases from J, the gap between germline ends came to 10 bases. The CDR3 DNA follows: TGCGCCAGCAGCTTGGCGGGACTCAACTCCTACGAGCAGTACTTC. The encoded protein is CASSLAGLNSYEQYF.